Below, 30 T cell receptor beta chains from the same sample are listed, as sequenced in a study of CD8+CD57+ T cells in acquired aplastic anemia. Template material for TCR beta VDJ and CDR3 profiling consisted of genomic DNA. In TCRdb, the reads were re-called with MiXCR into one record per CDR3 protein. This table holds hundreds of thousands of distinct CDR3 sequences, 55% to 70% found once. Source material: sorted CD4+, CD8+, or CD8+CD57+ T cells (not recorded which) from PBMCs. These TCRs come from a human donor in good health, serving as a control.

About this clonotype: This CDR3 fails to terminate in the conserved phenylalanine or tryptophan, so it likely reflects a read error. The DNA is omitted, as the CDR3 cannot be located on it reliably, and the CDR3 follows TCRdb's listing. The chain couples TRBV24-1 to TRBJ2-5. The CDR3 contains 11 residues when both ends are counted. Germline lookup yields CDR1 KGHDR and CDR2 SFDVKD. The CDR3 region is CATSHFETEYY.

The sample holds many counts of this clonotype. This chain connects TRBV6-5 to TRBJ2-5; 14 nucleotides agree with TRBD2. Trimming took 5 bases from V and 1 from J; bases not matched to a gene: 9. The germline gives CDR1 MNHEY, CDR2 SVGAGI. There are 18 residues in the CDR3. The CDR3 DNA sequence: TGTGCCAGCAGTCCAAGACTAGCGGGGGGGAGCACCCAAGAGACCCAGTACTTC. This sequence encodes CASSPRLAGGSTQETQYF.

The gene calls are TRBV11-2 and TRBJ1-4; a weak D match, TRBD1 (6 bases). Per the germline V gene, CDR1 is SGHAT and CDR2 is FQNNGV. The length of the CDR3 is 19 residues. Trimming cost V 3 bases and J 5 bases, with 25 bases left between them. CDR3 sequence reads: CASSFRGVERGGLNEKLFF. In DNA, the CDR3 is TGTGCCAGCAGCTTCAGGGGCGTAGAGCGGGGGGGCCTCAATGAAAAACTGTTTTTT. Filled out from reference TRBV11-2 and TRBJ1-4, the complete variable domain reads EAGVAQSPRYKIIEKRQSVAFWCNPISGHATLYWYQQILGQGPKLLIQFQNNGVVDDSQLPKDRFSAERLKGVDSTLKIQPAKLEDSAVYLCASSFRGVERGGLNEKLFFGSGTQLSVL.

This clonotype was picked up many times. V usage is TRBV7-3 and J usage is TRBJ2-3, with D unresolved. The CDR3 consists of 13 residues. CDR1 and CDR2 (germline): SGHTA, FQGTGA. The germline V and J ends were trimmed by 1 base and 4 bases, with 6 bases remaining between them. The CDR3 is CASSLMAPDTQYF. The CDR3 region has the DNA TGTGCCAGCAGCTTAATGGCCCCAGATACGCAGTATTTT.

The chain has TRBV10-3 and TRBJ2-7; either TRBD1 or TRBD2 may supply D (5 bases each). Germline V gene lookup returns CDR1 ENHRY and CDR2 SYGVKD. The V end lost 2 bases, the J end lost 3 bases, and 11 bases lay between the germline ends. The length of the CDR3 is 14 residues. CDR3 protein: CAISEVRAGYEQYF. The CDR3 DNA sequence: TGTGCCATCAGTGAGGTCAGGGCGGGCTACGAGCAGTACTTC.

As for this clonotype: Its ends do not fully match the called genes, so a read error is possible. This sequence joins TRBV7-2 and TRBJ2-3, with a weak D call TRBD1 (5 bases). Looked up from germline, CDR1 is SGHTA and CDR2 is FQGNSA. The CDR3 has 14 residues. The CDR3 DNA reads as TGTGCCAGCAGCTTACTTACAGGCCACTCCTACGAGCAGTTT. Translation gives CASSLLTGHSYEQF.

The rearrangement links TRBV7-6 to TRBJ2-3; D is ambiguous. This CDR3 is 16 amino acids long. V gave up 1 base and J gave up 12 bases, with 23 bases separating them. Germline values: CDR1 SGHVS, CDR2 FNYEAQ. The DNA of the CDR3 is TGTGCCAGCAGCTTAGGACTGACGGGCCTTGGGGTCGACCAGTATTTT. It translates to CASSLGLTGLGVDQYF.

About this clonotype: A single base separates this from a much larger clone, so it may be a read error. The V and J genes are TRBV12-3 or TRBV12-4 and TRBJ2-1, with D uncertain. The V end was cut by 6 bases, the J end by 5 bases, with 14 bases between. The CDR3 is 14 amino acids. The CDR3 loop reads CASSQDGEDNEQFF. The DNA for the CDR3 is TGTGCCAGCAGCCAAGACGGAGAAGACAATGAGCAGTTCTTC.

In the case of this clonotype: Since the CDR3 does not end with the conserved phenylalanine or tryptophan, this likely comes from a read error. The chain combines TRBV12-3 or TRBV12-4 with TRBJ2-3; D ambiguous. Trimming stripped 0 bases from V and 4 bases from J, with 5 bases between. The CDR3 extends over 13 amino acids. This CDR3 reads CASSLASPDTQYT. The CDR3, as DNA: TGTGCCAGCAGTTTAGCGTCCCCAGATACGCAGTATACC.

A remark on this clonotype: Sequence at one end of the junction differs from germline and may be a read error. CDR3 DNA: TGTGCCAGCAGGGAAGACGGGGGTTCACCCCTCCACTTT. This codes for CASREDGGSPLHF. This chain joins TRBV2 and TRBJ1-6, with a tentative D call TRBD1 (5 bases). The CDR3 has 13 residues. CDR1 SNHLY and CDR2 FYNNEI come from the germline V gene.

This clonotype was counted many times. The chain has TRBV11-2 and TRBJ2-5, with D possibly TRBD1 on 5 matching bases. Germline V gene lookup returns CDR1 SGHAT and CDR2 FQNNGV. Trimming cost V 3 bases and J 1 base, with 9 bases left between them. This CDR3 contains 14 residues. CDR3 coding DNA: TGTGCCAGCAGCTTTCTACAGGTCCAAGAGACCCAGTACTTC. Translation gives CASSFLQVQETQYF. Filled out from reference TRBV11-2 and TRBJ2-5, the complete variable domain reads EAGVAQSPRYKIIEKRQSVAFWCNPISGHATLYWYQQILGQGPKLLIQFQNNGVVDDSQLPKDRFSAERLKGVDSTLKIQPAKLEDSAVYLCASSFLQVQETQYFGPGTRLLVL.

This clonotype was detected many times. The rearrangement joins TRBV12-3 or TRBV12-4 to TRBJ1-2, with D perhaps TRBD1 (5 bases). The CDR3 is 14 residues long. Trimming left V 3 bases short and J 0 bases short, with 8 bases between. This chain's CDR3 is CASSFGGSNYGYTF. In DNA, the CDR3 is TGTGCCAGCAGTTTCGGGGGGTCTAACTATGGCTACACCTTC.

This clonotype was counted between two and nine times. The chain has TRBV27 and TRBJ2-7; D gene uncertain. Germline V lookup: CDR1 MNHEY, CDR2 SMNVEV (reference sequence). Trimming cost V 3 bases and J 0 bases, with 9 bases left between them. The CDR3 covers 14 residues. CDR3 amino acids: CASSFLHGSYEQYF. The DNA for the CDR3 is TGTGCCAGCAGTTTCTTACACGGCTCCTACGAGCAGTACTTC.

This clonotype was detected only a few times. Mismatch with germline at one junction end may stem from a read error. The CDR3: CGVPPGQGHEQYF. Here the CDR3 DNA reads TGCGGCGTTCCCCCGGGACAGGGCCACGAGCAGTACTTC. J is TRBJ2-7 and V is TRBV29-1, with 9 bases lining up with TRBD1. From germline, CDR1 is SQVTM and CDR2 ANQGSEA. CDR3 length: 13 amino acids.

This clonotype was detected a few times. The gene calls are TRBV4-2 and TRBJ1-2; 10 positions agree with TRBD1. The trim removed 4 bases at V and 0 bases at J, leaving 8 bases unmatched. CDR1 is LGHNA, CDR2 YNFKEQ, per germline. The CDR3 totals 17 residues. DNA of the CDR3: TGTGCCAGCAGCCCCGGGACAGGGGCCTTTACTAACTATGGCTACACCTTC. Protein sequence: CASSPGTGAFTNYGYTF.

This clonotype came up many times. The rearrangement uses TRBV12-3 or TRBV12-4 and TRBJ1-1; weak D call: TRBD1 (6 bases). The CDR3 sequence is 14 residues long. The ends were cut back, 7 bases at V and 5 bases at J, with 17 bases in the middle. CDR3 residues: CASTVRGGETEAFF. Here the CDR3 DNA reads TGTGCCAGCACCGTAAGGGGGGGCGAAACTGAAGCTTTCTTT.

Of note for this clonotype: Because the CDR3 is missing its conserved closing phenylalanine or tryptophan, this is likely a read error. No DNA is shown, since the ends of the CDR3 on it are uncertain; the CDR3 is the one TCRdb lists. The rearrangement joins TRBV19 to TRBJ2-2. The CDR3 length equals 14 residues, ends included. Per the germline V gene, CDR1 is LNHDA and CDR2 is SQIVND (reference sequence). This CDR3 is CASSIVILTGELLS.

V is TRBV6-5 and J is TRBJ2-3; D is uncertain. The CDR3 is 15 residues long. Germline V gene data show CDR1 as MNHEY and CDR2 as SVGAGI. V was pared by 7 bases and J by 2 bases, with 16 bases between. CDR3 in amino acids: CASTRNSCDTDTQYF. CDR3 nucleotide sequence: TGTGCCAGCACCCGTAACTCGTGCGACACAGATACGCAGTATTTT.

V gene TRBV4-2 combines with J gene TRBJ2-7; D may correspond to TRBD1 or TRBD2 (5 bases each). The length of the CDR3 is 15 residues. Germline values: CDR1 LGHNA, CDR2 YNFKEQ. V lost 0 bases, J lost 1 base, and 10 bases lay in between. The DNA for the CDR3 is TGTGCCAGCAGCCAAGAAGGTGGGGGTTCCTACGAGCAGTACTTC. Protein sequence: CASSQEGGGSYEQYF.

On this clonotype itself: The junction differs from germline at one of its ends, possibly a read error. The DNA of the CDR3 is TGTGCCAGCGGGGGGGGGCACCTCAGCAATGAGGCGTTCTTC. Translated, it gives CASGGGHLSNEAFF. The chain has TRBV25-1 and TRBJ2-7, with D tentatively TRBD2 (7 bases). Germline assignment: CDR1 MGHDK and CDR2 SYGVNS. The CDR3 length is 14 residues.

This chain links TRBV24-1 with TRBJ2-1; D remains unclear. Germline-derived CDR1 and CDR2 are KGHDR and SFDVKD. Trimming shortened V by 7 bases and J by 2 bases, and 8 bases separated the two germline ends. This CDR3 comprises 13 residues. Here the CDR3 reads CATSGFPYNEQFF. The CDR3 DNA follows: TGTGCCACCAGCGGCTTCCCCTACAATGAGCAGTTCTTC.

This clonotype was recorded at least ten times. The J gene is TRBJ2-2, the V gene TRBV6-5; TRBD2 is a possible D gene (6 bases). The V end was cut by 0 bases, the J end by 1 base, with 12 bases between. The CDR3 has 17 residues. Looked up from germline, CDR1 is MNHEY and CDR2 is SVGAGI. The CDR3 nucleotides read TGTGCCAGCAGTTACTCGAGTCGAGCGGGGAACACCGGGGAGCTGTTTTTT. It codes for CASSYSSRAGNTGELFF.

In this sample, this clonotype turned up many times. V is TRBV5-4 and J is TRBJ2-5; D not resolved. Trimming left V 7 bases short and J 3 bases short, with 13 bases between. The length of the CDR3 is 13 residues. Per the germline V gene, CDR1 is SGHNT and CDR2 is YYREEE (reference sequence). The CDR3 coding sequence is TGTGCCAGCGCCCGACCCAGAGAAGAGACCCAGTACTTC. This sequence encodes CASARPREETQYF.

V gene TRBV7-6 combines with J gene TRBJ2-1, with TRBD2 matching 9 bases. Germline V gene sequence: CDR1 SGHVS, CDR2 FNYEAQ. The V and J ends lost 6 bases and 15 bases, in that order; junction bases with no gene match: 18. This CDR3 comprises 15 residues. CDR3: CASSSIAGVPVEWFF. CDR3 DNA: TGTGCCAGCAGTTCGATAGCGGGGGTTCCGGTCGAGTGGTTCTTC.

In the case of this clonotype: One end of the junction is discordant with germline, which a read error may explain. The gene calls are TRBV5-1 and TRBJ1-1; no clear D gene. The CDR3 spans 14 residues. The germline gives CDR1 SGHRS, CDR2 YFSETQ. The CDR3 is CASSVVAEDTEAFF. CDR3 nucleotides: TGTGCCAGCAGCGTAGTCGCCGAGGACACTGAAGCTTTCTTT. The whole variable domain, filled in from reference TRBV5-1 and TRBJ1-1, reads KAGVTQTPRYLIKTRGQQVTLSCSPISGHRSVSWYQQTPGQGLQFLFEYFSETQRNKGNFPGRFSGRQFSNSRSEMNVSTLELGDSALYLCASSVVAEDTEAFFGQGTRLTVV.

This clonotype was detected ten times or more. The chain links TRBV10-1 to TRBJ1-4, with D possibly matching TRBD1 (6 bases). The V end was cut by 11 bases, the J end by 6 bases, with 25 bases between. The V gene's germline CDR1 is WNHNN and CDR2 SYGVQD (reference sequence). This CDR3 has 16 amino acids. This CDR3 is CARVSSYRDIYEKLFF. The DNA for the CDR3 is TGCGCCCGCGTAAGTTCGTACCGGGACATCTATGAAAAACTGTTTTTT.

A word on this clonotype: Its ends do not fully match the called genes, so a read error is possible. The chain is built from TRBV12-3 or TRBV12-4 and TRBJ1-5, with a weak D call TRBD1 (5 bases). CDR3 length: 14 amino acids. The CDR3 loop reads CASSLGRANRPQHF. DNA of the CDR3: TGTGCCAGCAGTTTGGGCAGGGCCAATCGGCCCCAGCATTTT.

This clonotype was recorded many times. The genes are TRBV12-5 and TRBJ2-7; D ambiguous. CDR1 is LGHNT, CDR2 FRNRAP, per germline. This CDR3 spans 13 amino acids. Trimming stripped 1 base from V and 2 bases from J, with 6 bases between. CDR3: CASGLDTPYEQYF. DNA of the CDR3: TGTGCTAGTGGTTTGGACACCCCCTACGAGCAGTACTTC.

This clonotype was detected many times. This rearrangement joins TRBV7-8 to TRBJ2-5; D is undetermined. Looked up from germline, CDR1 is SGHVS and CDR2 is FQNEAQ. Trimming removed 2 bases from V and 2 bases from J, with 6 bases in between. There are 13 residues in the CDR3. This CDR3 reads CASSLNRQETQYF. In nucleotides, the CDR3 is TGTGCCAGCAGCTTAAATAGACAAGAGACCCAGTACTTC.

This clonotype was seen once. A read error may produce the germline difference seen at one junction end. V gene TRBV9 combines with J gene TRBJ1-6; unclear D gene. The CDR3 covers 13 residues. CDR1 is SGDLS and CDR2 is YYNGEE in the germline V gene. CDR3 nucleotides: TGTGCTAGCAGACCACCACCTACCACAGATACGCACTTT. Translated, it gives CASRPPPTTDTHF.